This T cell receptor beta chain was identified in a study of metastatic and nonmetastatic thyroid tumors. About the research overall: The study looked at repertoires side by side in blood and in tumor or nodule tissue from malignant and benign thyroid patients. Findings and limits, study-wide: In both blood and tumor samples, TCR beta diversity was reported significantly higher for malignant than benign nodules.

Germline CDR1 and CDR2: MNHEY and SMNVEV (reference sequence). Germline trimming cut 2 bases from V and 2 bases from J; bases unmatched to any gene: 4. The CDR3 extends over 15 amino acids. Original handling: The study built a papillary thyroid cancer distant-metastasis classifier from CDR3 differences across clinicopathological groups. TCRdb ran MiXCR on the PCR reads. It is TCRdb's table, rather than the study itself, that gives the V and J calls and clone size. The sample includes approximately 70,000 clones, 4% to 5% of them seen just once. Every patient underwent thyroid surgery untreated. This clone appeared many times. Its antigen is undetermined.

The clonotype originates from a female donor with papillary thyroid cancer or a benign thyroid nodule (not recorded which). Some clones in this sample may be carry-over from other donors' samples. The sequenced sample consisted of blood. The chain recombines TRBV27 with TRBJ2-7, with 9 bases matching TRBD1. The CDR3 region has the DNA TGTGCCAGCAGTTTAGGGGGACAGGGTACCTACGAGCAGTACTTC. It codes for CASSLGGQGTYEQYF.